The next 21 T cell receptor beta chains were all read from a single sample in a study of blood T cell repertoires in COVID-19. Clones were read by immunoSEQ multiplex PCR, and TCRdb kept only the in-frame ones, dropping some. The sample shows hundreds of thousands of clones, 86% of them seen only once. Sequencing was performed on PBMCs or T cells enriched from blood (not recorded which). The source of these receptors is a woman aged 45-65 years who had recovered from COVID-19.

The V and J genes are TRBV6-5 and TRBJ2-3, with 11 nucleotides matching TRBD2. CDR3 length equals 15 residues. Per germline, CDR1 MNHEY and CDR2 SVGAGI. V lost 7 bases, J lost 4 bases, and 7 bases stayed unmatched. CDR3 nucleotide sequence: TGTGCCAGCATTCAACTAGCGGGGGAGGCAGATACGCAGTATTTT. This sequence encodes CASIQLAGEADTQYF.

This clone appeared once. The CDR3 loop reads CASRGTVTGANVLTF. The CDR3 nucleotides are TGTGCCAGCAGGGGGACAGTCACTGGGGCCAACGTCCTGACTTTC. This chain connects TRBV7-2 to TRBJ2-6; 7 nucleotides match TRBD1. From germline, CDR1 is SGHTA and CDR2 FQGNSA. V shed 6 bases and J 2 bases; nucleotides not matched to a gene: 4. CDR3 length equals 15 residues.

The rearrangement uses TRBV5-6 and TRBJ2-2, with 7 positions matching TRBD1. Germline loops: CDR1 SGHDT, CDR2 YYEEEE. The CDR3 is 14 amino acids. After removal of 5 bases from V and 4 bases from J, the junction contained 5 bases not matched to a gene. CDR3 sequence: CASRGTETTGELFF. The CDR3 DNA sequence: TGTGCCAGCAGGGGGACAGAGACCACCGGGGAGCTGTTTTTT. The full variable domain, in which reference TRBV5-6 and TRBJ2-2 provide the parts outside the CDR3, is DAGVTQSPTHLIKTRGQQVTLRCSPKSGHDTVSWYQQALGQGPQFIFQYYEEEERQRGNFPDRFSGHQFPNYSSELNVNALLLGDSALYLCASRGTETTGELFFGEGSRLTVL.

In its sample, this clone was seen once. The V gene is TRBV14, the J gene TRBJ1-2; 8 bases match TRBD1. There are 14 residues in the CDR3. Trimming took 0 bases from V and 6 from J; bases not matched to a gene: 3. Looked up from germline, CDR1 is SGHDN and CDR2 is FVKESK. The CDR3 DNA is TGTGCCAGCAGCCAAGACAGGGGGCCCGATGGCTACACCTTC. This encodes CASSQDRGPDGYTF.

The V call is TRBV6-5, the J call TRBJ1-2; possible D gene TRBD1, 5 bases. V gave up 0 bases and J gave up 6 bases, with 14 bases separating them. CDR3 length: 15 amino acids. CDR1 is MNHEY and CDR2 is SVGAGI in the germline V gene. The CDR3 nucleotides read TGTGCCAGCAGTTACTCCACAGGAGGGTCGAATGGCTACACCTTC. Translation: CASSYSTGGSNGYTF.

The rearrangement uses TRBV29-1 and TRBJ2-5; TRBD2 matches 8 bases. V was pared by 0 bases and J by 2 bases, with 8 bases of the junction left unmatched. The V gene's germline CDR1 is SQVTM and CDR2 ANQGSEA. This CDR3 region has 16 residues. CDR3 bases: TGCAGCGTTGAAGATCCGGCTAGCGGGCTACAAGAGACCCAGTACTTC. This codes for CSVEDPASGLQETQYF.

The rearrangement joins TRBV23-1 to TRBJ2-3, with TRBD2 matching over 7 bases. TRBV23-1 is treated as an ORF (open reading frame) with a function not yet certain. The junction had 6 bases not matched to a gene; V was cut back by 3 bases and J by 3 bases. The length of the CDR3 is 15 residues. The CDR3 loop reads CASSQREIRTDTQYF. Written as DNA, the CDR3 is TGCGCCAGCAGTCAGCGGGAGATCAGGACAGATACGCAGTATTTT.

This clone was detected once. V is TRBV15 and J is TRBJ2-7; 8 bases agree with TRBD1. V lost 3 bases and J lost 0; bases outside the gene matches: 7. The germline CDR1 and CDR2 sequences are LNHNV and YYDKDF (reference sequence). CDR3 length: 16 amino acids. The CDR3 loop is CATSRARQGSSYEQYF. CDR3 in DNA: TGTGCCACCAGCAGGGCCAGACAGGGGTCCTCCTACGAGCAGTACTTC.

This clone was counted once. This chain connects TRBV19 to TRBJ1-2; D not resolved. Trimming pared 2 bases from V and 4 bases from J, leaving 14 bases between. Per germline, CDR1 LNHDA and CDR2 SQIVND (reference sequence). CDR3 length: 15 residues. CDR3 amino acids: CASSISRGSGYGYTF. Here the CDR3 DNA reads TGTGCCAGTAGTATATCGCGGGGTTCGGGCTATGGCTACACCTTC. Based on the CDR3 plus reference TRBV19 and TRBJ1-2, the full variable domain is DGGITQSPKYLFRKEGQNVTLSCEQNLNHDAMYWYRQDPGQGLRLIYYSQIVNDFQKGDIAEGYSVSREKKESFPLTVTSAQKNPTAFYLCASSISRGSGYGYTFGSGTRLTVV.

This chain uses TRBV28 with TRBJ1-1, with D hard to call. V lost 7 bases and J 7 bases, leaving 16 bases between the germline ends. Germline V CDR1 and CDR2: MDHEN, SYDVKM. The CDR3 runs 13 residues. The CDR3 protein is CASTPSPGREAFF. The DNA of the CDR3 is TGTGCCAGCACCCCATCACCCGGTCGTGAAGCTTTCTTT. Variable domain in full (rest from reference TRBV28 and TRBJ1-1): DVKVTQSSRYLVKRTGEKVFLECVQDMDHENMFWYRQDPGLGLRLIYFSYDVKMKEKGDIPEGYSVSREKKERFSLILESASTNQTSMYLCASTPSPGREAFFGQGTRLTVV.

The V call is TRBV18, the J call TRBJ1-5; 8 nucleotides line up with TRBD1. The length of the CDR3 is 14 residues. Germline V lookup: CDR1 KGHSH, CDR2 LQKENI. V was pared by 3 bases and J by 7 bases, with 5 bases of the junction left unmatched. This chain's CDR3 is CASSPTGENQPQHF. CDR3 in DNA: TGTGCCAGCTCACCGACAGGGGAAAACCAGCCCCAGCATTTT.

The CDR3 spells CASSTHPPGLQDTQYF. The CDR3 DNA is TGTGCCAGTAGTACTCACCCTCCAGGGCTTCAAGATACGCAGTATTTT. The chain is built from TRBV19 and TRBJ2-3; TRBD1 might be the D (5 bases). CDR3 length: 16 residues. Looked up from germline, CDR1 is LNHDA and CDR2 is SQIVND (reference sequence). Trimming stripped 4 bases from V and 5 bases from J, with 19 bases between.

V and J are TRBV6-5 and TRBJ1-5, with TRBD1 matching 7 bases. The germline CDR1 and CDR2 sequences are MNHEY and SVGAGI. The CDR3 has 14 residues. After removal of 5 bases from V and 7 bases from J, the junction contained 8 bases not matched to a gene. The CDR3 loop is CASSPGQEWQPQHF. CDR3 DNA sequence: TGTGCCAGCAGTCCTGGACAGGAATGGCAGCCCCAGCATTTT.

This clone was counted a few times. This chain uses TRBV7-9 with TRBJ1-1, with D unclear. In germline, CDR1 is SEHNR, CDR2 FQNEAQ (reference sequence). The V end lost 5 bases, the J end lost 6 bases, and 16 bases lay between the germline ends. This CDR3 region has 14 residues. The DNA of the CDR3 is TGTGCCAGCAGCCCTGATCTGGCGGGCGCTGAAGCTTTCTTT. Amino acids: CASSPDLAGAEAFF.

This rearrangement joins TRBV15 to TRBJ2-3; the match to TRBD2 covers 7 bases. V lost 4 bases, J lost 4 bases, and 8 bases stayed unmatched. Germline V gives CDR1 LNHNV, CDR2 YYDKDF (reference sequence). The CDR3 is 15 residues long. CDR3 sequence (DNA): TGTGCCACCAGCATGGCGGGAGCGGGCGCAGATACGCAGTATTTT. Translated: CATSMAGAGADTQYF. Based on the CDR3 plus reference TRBV15 and TRBJ2-3, the full variable domain is DAMVIQNPRYQVTQFGKPVTLSCSQTLNHNVMYWYQQKSSQAPKLLFHYYDKDFNNEADTPDNFQSRRPNTSFCFLDIRSPGLGDTAMYLCATSMAGAGADTQYFGPGTRLTVL.

This rearrangement joins TRBV30 to TRBJ2-2, with TRBD1 identical over 10 bases. CDR1 is GTSNPN and CDR2 is SVGIG in the germline V gene (reference sequence). The trim removed 6 bases at V and 3 bases at J, leaving 4 bases unmatched. The CDR3 sequence is 14 residues long. The CDR3 region is CACPGQGYTGELFF. The CDR3 DNA reads as TGTGCCTGCCCGGGACAGGGGTACACCGGGGAGCTGTTTTTT.

The chain recombines TRBV6-4 with TRBJ2-2, with a weak D call TRBD1 (6 bases). Germline V gene sequence: CDR1 MRHNA, CDR2 SNTAGT. Trimming took off 3 bases at V and 5 bases at J, with 7 bases between the two ends. The CDR3 contains 13 residues. DNA of the CDR3: TGTGCCAGCAGTGAACAGGGTACCGGGGAGCTGTTTTTT. Its protein is CASSEQGTGELFF.

This clone was detected once. This chain joins TRBV10-1 and TRBJ2-3; TRBD1 aligns across 9 bases. Germline-derived CDR1 and CDR2 are WNHNN and SYGVQD (reference sequence). This CDR3 is 16 amino acids long. Losses at the gene ends were 1 base for V and 2 bases for J; bases not matched to a gene: 4. The CDR3 region is CASSEYGQGYTDTQYF. CDR3 nucleotides: TGCGCCAGCAGTGAGTATGGACAGGGGTACACAGATACGCAGTATTTT.

J is TRBJ1-5 and V is TRBV20-1; TRBD1 aligns across 9 bases. The CDR3 spans 15 residues. Germline V CDR1 and CDR2: DFQATT, SNEGSKA (reference sequence). With V trimmed by 3 bases and J by 6 bases, 9 bases remained unmatched. The CDR3 DNA is TGCAGTGCTAGTATTCGGACAGGGGCGACTCAGCCCCAGCATTTT. Amino acids: CSASIRTGATQPQHF.

This sequence joins TRBV28 and TRBJ1-2; unclear D gene. Germline V gives CDR1 MDHEN, CDR2 SYDVKM. The CDR3 spans 15 residues. Trimming took 9 bases from V and 8 from J, leaving 25 bases between them. The CDR3 is CARVMGWEILGGYTF. The CDR3 nucleotides read TGTGCCAGAGTCATGGGGTGGGAGATTTTGGGGGGCTACACCTTC.

The rearrangement links TRBV7-8 to TRBJ1-2; TRBD1 might be the D (5 bases). The germline CDR1 and CDR2 sequences are SGHVS and FQNEAQ. CDR3 size: 15 residues. V lost 4 bases, J lost 4 bases, and 16 bases lay in between. The CDR3 loop reads CASSSQHGGSYGYTF. The CDR3 bases are TGTGCCAGCAGCTCCCAACACGGGGGTTCCTATGGCTACACCTTC. The full variable domain, completed using reference TRBV7-8 and TRBJ1-2, is GAGVSQSPRYKVAKRGQDVALRCDPISGHVSLFWYQQALGQGPEFLTYFQNEAQLDKSGLPSDRFFAERPEGSVSTLKIQRTQQEDSAVYLCASSSQHGGSYGYTFGSGTRLTVV.